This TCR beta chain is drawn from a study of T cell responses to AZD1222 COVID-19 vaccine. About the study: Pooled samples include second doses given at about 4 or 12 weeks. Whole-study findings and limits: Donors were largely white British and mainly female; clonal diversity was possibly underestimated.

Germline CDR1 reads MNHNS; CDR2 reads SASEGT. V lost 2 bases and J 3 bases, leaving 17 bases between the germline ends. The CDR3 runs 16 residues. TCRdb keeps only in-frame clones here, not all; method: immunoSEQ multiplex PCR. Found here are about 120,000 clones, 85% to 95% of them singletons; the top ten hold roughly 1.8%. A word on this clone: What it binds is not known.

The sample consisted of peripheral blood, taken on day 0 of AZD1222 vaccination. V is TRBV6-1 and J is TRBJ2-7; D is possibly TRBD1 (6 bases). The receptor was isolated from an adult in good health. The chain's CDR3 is CASSERGGNPSYEQYF. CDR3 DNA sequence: TGTGCCAGCAGTGAACGAGGGGGTAACCCGAGCTACGAGCAGTACTTC.